The rows below give T cell receptor beta chains drawn from one sample of a study of shared clonotypes between healthy human individuals. Measured with immunoSEQ multiplex PCR; TCRdb has only the in-frame clones, and not every one. The sample lists about 580,000 clones; roughly 98% were seen once. The specimen was naive CD8+ T cells sorted from blood. The source of these receptors is a man aged 25-45 years in good health. CDR3s include the opening cysteine and the closing phenylalanine or tryptophan. A D gene is named only where the DNA matches it firmly. Clone size is stated in some rows and not others, as once, few, many or a class when expanded.

d_call j_call v_call clone_size cdr3_length cdr3_nt cdr3_aa
NA TRBJ2-7 TRBV9 NA 13 TGTGCCAGCAGCGGGGGAGACTCCTACGAGCAGTACTTC CASSGGDSYEQYF
TRBD1 TRBJ2-7 TRBV13 NA 14 TGTGCCAGCAGCCCCGGGACAGCACCCTACGAGCAGTACTTC CASSPGTAPYEQYF
NA TRBJ2-7 TRBV2 NA 17 TGTGCCAGCAGCCCCTCCAGGGTACCCCCGCTATACTACGAGCAGTACTTC CASSPSRVPPLYYEQYF
NA TRBJ2-7 TRBV2 NA 12 TGTGCCTCTCGAGGGGGTGTAGACGAGCAGTACTTC CASRGGVDEQYF
NA TRBJ2-7 TRBV2 NA 13 TGTGCCAGCGGGACACGGCTGGGCTACGAGCAGTACTTC CASGTRLGYEQYF
NA TRBJ2-7 TRBV29-1 NA 12 TGCAGCGTTGGGTGGGTTTCCTACGAGCAGTACTTC CSVGWVSYEQYF
NA TRBJ2-7 TRBV6-4 NA 14 TGTGCCAGCAGTGACGGGCCCGGGGATCGCGAGCAGTACTTC CASSDGPGDREQYF
NA TRBJ2-3 TRBV28 NA 19 TGTGCCAGCAGTTTAGACCAACCGGACCCGCGGAGGAGCACAGATACGCAGTATTTT CASSLDQPDPRRSTDTQYF
NA TRBJ1-5 TRBV6-6 NA 16 TGTGCCAGCAGTTACTCGGTCCCGGCAGAAAATCAGCCCCAGCATTTT CASSYSVPAENQPQHF
NA TRBJ2-7 TRBV27 NA 16 TGTGCCAGCAGTCCCACGGTCCCCTCAGGGAATCGGGAGCAGTACTTC CASSPTVPSGNREQYF
NA TRBJ1-1 TRBV6-5 NA 13 TGTGCCAGCAGCCCCGACACGAACACTGAAGCTTTCTTT CASSPDTNTEAFF
TRBD1 TRBJ1-2 TRBV29-1 NA 13 TGCAGCGTTGAACTTACAGGGGGATATGGCTACACCTTC CSVELTGGYGYTF
NA TRBJ1-4 TRBV14 NA 12 TGTGCCAGCTCCGGGACGGCAGAAAAACTGTTTTTT CASSGTAEKLFF
NA TRBJ2-3 TRBV9 NA 15 TGTGCCAGCAGCCCCCGACAGGCCGACACAGATACGCAGTATTTT CASSPRQADTDTQYF
NA TRBJ1-1 TRBV4-1 NA 14 TGCGCCAGCGGTGGGCAGGGTCAGAACACTGAAGCTTTCTTT CASGGQGQNTEAFF
NA TRBJ1-1 TRBV20-1 NA 11 TGCAGTGATAGGAAGAACACTGAAGCTTTCTTT CSDRKNTEAFF
NA TRBJ2-7 TRBV7-9 NA 13 TGTGCCAGCAGCCCCACGGGCGGCCACGAGCAGTACTTC CASSPTGGHEQYF
TRBD2 TRBJ2-1 TRBV7-9 few 15 TGTGCCAGCAGCTCGGGGACTAGCGGGAGCGGTGAGCAGTTCTTC CASSSGTSGSGEQFF
TRBD2 TRBJ2-7 TRBV29-1 once 12 TGCAGCGCGGGGGGTGCACCCTACGAGCAGTACTTC CSAGGAPYEQYF
NA TRBJ2-7 TRBV11-2 once 13 TGTGCCAGCAGCCTAGGAGGGGGTTACGAGCAGTACTTC CASSLGGGYEQYF
TRBD2 TRBJ2-7 TRBV7-8 NA 15 TGTGCCAGCAGCTTAGCCCTAGCGGGGGGGTGGGAGCAGTACTTC CASSLALAGGWEQYF
NA TRBJ2-2 TRBV7-8 NA 14 TGTGCCAGCAGCTTGCTAGCGCCCACCGGGGAGCTGTTTTTT CASSLLAPTGELFF
TRBD1 TRBJ2-2 TRBV5-4 NA 15 TGTGCCAGCAGCGAGACAGGGGGATACCCCGGGGAGCTGTTTTTT CASSETGGYPGELFF
NA TRBJ2-2 TRBV29-1 NA 14 TGCAGCGTAGCCGGGACGGCGAACACCGGGGAGCTGTTTTTT CSVAGTANTGELFF
NA TRBJ1-4 TRBV2 NA 11 TGTGCCAGCAGCTACAGTGAAAAACTGTTTTTT CASSYSEKLFF
NA TRBJ2-3 TRBV18 NA 13 TGTGCCAGCTCACCACCGTTAACAGATACGCAGTATTTT CASSPPLTDTQYF
TRBD1 TRBJ1-2 TRBV19 NA 13 TGTGCCAGTAGCCAGGGGGAGTTCTATGGCTACACCTTC CASSQGEFYGYTF